This TCR beta chain is from a study of CD8+ T cells in alopecia areata. The CDR3 spans 14 residues. Germline V gene sequence: CDR1 SGHRS, CDR2 YFSETQ. V lost 4 bases, J lost 1 base, and 8 bases lay in between. Treatment: oral pan-JAK inhibitor, 5-10 mg twice daily. RNA extraction and reverse transcription yielded cDNA as sequencing template. Generated by immunoSEQ multiplex PCR, the TCRdb table keeps only in-frame clones and is missing some. The sample carries about 280,000 clones, over 45% recorded once. This chain joins TRBV5-1 and TRBJ2-2, with D perhaps matching TRBD1 (6 bases). The TCR sequence derives from a human donor with alopecia areata. Material: CD4+ T cells sorted from blood, obtained at week 24, from a patient treated with tofacitinib. This CDR3 reads CASSQDRNTGELFF. Here the CDR3 DNA reads TGCGCCAGCAGCCAGGACAGGAACACCGGGGAGCTGTTTTTT.